These 5 T cell receptor beta chains were sequenced from one sample in a study of human T cells and chemical hapten exposure. Each CDR3 protein gets one entry after TCRdb re-called the RACE reads with MiXCR. Of approximately 370,000 distinct CDR3 sequences in the sample, over 5% were seen once. Time point given: pre-sensitization, week 0. Treatment: therapeutic diphenylcyclopropenone sensitization with weekly scalp DPC. Source: whole blood, taken in connection with sensitization to the hapten diphenylcyclopropenone (DPC). The receptors originated from a woman aged 18 to 35 with alopecia areata. Some clones in this sample may be carry-over from other donors' samples.

This clonotype occurred a few times. This chain links TRBV4-1 with TRBJ2-4; no firm D call. The germline gives CDR1 MGHRA, CDR2 YSYEKL. The CDR3 loop spans 16 amino acids. V lost 1 base and J 2 bases, leaving 12 bases between the germline ends. This CDR3 reads CASSQGDMGPKNIQYF. CDR3 DNA sequence: TGCGCCAGCAGCCAAGGAGACATGGGTCCCAAAAACATTCAGTACTTC.

This sequence joins TRBV14 and TRBJ2-1; D call uncertain. CDR1 is SGHDN and CDR2 is FVKESK in the germline V gene. The CDR3 loop spans 14 amino acids. Trimming removed 2 bases from V and 6 bases from J, with 11 bases in between. CDR3 DNA sequence: TGTGCCAGCAGCCAATGGGCAGTACCCAATGAGCAGTTCTTC. Protein sequence: CASSQWAVPNEQFF.

This clonotype was detected many times. This chain uses TRBV12-3 or TRBV12-4 with TRBJ1-5; D gene unclear. This CDR3 has 14 amino acids. The germline V and J ends were trimmed by 3 bases and 4 bases, with 10 bases remaining between them. CDR3 sequence reads: CASSFGLSNQPQHF. The CDR3 region has the DNA TGTGCCAGCAGTTTCGGCCTGAGTAATCAGCCCCAGCATTTT.

V is TRBV19 and J is TRBJ2-3, with TRBD2 matching over 8 bases. The germline CDR1 and CDR2 sequences are LNHDA and SQIVND (reference sequence). V trimming: 7 bases; J trimming: 3 bases; junction bases outside the gene matches: 3. This CDR3 is 13 amino acids long. The CDR3: CASTAGGTDTQYF. CDR3 DNA: TGTGCCAGTACCGCGGGGGGAACAGATACGCAGTATTTT.

The genes are TRBV12-3 or TRBV12-4 and TRBJ1-3, with TRBD1 as a possible D gene (5 bases). V lost 1 base, J lost 0 bases, and 16 bases lay in between. The CDR3 contains 18 residues. CDR3 loop: CASSLGRRGITSGNTIYF. DNA of the CDR3: TGTGCCAGCAGTTTAGGGCGGAGGGGCATAACCTCTGGAAACACCATATATTTT.